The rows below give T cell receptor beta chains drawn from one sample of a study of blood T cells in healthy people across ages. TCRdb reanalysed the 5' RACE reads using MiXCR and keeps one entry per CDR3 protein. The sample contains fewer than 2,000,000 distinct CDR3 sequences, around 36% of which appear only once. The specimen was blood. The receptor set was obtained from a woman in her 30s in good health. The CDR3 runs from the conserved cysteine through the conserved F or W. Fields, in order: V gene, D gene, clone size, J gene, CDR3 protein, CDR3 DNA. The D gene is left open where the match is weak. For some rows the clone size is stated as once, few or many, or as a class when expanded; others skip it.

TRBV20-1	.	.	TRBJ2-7	CSAPEGGPSSNEQYF	TGCAGTGCCCCCGAGGGGGGCCCCAGCTCTAATGAGCAGTACTTC
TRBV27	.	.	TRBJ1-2	CASTSTPNYGYTF	TGTGCCAGCACCTCGACCCCTAACTATGGCTACACCTTC
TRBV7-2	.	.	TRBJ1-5	CASSLGATDYQPQHF	TGTGCCAGCAGCTTAGGGGCGACAGATTATCAGCCCCAGCATTTT
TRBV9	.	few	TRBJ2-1	CASSEGLPSYNEQFF	TGTGCCAGCAGCGAGGGACTCCCCTCCTACAATGAGCAGTTCTTC
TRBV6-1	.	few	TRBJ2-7	CASSEGGRSAYEQYF	TGTGCCAGCAGTGAAGGAGGGCGGTCGGCCTACGAGCAGTACTTC
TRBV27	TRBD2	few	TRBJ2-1	CASSPRSVAGGNEQFF	TGTGCCAGCAGTCCGCGGTCAGTAGCGGGAGGGAATGAGCAGTTCTTC
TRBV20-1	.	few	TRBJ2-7	CSAQISPTLYEQYF	TGCAGTGCCCAAATATCACCCACCCTCTACGAGCAGTACTTC
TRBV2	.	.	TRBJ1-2	CASSDGMRGYTF	TGTGCCAGCAGTGACGGGATGCGGGGCTACACCTTC
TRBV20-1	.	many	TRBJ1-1	CSGNTEAFF	TGCAGCGGTAACACTGAAGCTTTCTTT
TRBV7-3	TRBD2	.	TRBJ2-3	CASSRGGGFTDTQYF	TGTGCCAGCAGCCGCGGGGGGGGTTTCACAGATACGCAGTATTTT
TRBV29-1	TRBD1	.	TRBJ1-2	CSVEARDRAGYTF	TGCAGCGTTGAAGCCAGGGACAGGGCTGGCTACACCTTC
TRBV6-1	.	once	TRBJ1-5	CASSDTYQPQHF	TGTGCCAGCAGTGACACCTATCAGCCCCAGCATTTT
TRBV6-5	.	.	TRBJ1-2	CASSYSIFTTYGYTF	TGTGCCAGCAGTTACTCGATATTCACCACCTATGGCTACACCTTC
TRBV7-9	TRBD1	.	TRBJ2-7	CASSRQGRDDEQYF	TGTGCCAGCAGCCGACAGGGACGGGACGACGAGCAGTACTTC
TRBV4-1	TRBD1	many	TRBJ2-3	CASSQVTGGTDTQYF	TGCGCCAGCAGCCAAGTGACAGGGGGAACAGATACGCAGTATTTT
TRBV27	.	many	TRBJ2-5	CASGYGEETQYF	TGTGCCAGCGGTTACGGAGAGGAGACCCAGTACTTC
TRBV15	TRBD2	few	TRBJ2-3	CATSRASGRYTDTQYF	TGTGCCACCAGCAGAGCTAGCGGGAGGTACACAGATACGCAGTATTTT
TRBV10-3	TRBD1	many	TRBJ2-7	CAISEVGGTGVEQYF	TGTGCCATCAGTGAGGTTGGCGGGACAGGGGTCGAGCAGTACTTC
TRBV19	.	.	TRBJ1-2	CASSRTGSRDGYTF	TGTGCCAGTAGTCGTACAGGGTCTCGAGACGGCTACACCTTC
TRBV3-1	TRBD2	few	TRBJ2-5	CASSQGLAGLGETQYF	TGTGCCAGCAGCCAAGGACTAGCGGGGCTGGGGGAGACCCAGTACTTC
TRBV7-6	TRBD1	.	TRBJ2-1	CASSPGQGARPVYNEQFF	TGTGCCAGCAGCCCCGGACAGGGGGCGAGACCCGTCTACAATGAGCAGTTCTTC
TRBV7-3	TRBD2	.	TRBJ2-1	CASSPKGLAGEVAYNEQFF	TGTGCCAGCAGCCCAAAAGGACTAGCGGGAGAAGTTGCCTACAATGAGCAGTTCTTC
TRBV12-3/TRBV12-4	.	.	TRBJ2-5	CASSPQHRAQQETQYF	TGTGCCAGCAGTCCCCAACACCGGGCCCAGCAGGAGACCCAGTACTTC
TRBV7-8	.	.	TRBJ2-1	CASSQPSKNNEQFF	TGTGCCAGCAGCCAACCCTCTAAGAACAATGAGCAGTTCTTC
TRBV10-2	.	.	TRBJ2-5	CASSEGRGQQETQYF	TGCGCCAGCAGTGAGGGGCGGGGCCAACAAGAGACCCAGTACTTC
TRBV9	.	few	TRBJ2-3	CAIHGEDPDTQYF	TGTGCCATCCATGGCGAGGACCCAGATACGCAGTATTTT
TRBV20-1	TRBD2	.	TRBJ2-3	CSASSPLAGGLGNTQYF	TGCAGTGCTAGCTCCCCTTTGGCGGGGGGGCTGGGAAATACGCAGTATTTT
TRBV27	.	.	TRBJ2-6	CASSLQWRNSGANVLTF	TGTGCCAGCAGTTTACAGTGGCGGAACTCTGGGGCCAACGTCCTGACTTTC
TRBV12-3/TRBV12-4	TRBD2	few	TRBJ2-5	CASSFRTSGGGTQYF	TGTGCCAGCAGTTTCCGGACTAGCGGGGGAGGGACCCAGTACTTC
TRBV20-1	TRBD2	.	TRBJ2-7	CSATSRGSGPRGRYNEQYF	TGCAGTGCTACTAGCAGAGGTAGCGGGCCTCGAGGGAGGTACAATGAGCAGTACTTC
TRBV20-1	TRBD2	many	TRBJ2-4	CSSPGLAFAKNIQYF	TGCAGCTCACCGGGACTAGCGTTTGCCAAAAACATTCAGTACTTC
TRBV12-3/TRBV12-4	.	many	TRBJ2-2	CASSPGGELFF	TGTGCCAGCAGCCCCGGCGGGGAGCTGTTTTTT
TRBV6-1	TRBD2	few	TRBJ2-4	CASSEEFQGLVWGIQYF	TGTGCCAGCAGTGAAGAGTTCCAGGGACTAGTGTGGGGCATTCAGTACTTC
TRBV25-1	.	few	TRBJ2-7	CASSPIAGGSYEQYF	TGTGCCAGCAGCCCCATAGCCGGTGGCTCCTACGAGCAGTACTTC
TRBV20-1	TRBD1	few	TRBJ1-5	CSARSQGDVQPQHF	TGCAGTGCTAGATCACAGGGGGACGTACAGCCCCAGCATTTT
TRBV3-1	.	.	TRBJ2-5	CASSQAGTGGTQYF	TGTGCCAGCAGCCAGGCTGGGACCGGCGGGACCCAGTACTTC
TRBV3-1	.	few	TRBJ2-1	CASSQSLIIALTYNEQFF	TGTGCCAGCAGCCAATCACTTATTATTGCACTGACCTACAATGAGCAGTTCTTC
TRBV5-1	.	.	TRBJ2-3	CASSLGSTLPTDTQYF	TGCGCCAGCAGCTTGGGCTCTACACTTCCCACAGATACGCAGTATTTT
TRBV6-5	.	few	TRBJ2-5	CASSYSISGRQETQYF	TGTGCCAGCAGTTACTCGATATCGGGGAGGCAAGAGACCCAGTACTTC
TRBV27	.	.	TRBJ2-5	CASSLIEGRETQYF	TGTGCCAGCAGTCTTATAGAGGGGAGGGAGACCCAGTACTTC
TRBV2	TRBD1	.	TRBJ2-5	CASMQDRVGETQYF	TGTGCCAGCATGCAGGACAGGGTTGGGGAGACCCAGTACTTC